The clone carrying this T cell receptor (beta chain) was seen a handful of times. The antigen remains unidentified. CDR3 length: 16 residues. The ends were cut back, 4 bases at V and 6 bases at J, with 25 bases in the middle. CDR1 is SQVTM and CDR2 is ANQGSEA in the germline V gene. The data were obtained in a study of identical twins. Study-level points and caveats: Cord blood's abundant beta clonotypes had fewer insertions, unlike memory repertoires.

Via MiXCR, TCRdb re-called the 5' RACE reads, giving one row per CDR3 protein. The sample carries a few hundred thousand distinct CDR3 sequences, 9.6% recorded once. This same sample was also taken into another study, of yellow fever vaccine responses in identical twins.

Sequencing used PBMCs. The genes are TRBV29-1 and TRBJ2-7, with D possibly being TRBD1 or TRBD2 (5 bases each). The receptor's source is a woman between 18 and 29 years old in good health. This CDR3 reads CSVVGGKSTVSSEQYF. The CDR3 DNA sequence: TGCAGCGTTGTTGGGGGTAAGAGTACGGTCTCGAGCGAGCAGTACTTC.